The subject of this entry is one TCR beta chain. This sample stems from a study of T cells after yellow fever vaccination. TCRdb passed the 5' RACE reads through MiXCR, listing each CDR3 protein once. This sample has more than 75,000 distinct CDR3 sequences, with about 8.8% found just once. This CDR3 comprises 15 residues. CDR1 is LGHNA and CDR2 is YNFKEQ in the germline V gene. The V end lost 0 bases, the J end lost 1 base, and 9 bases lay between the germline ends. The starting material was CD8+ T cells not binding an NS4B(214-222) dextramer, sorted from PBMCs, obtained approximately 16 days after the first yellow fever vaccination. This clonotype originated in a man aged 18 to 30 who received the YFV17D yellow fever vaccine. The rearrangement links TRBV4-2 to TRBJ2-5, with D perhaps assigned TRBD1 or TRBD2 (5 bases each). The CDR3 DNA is TGTGCCAGCAGCCAAGAAGAGGGGAGCCAAGAGACCCAGTACTTC. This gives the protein CASSQEEGSQETQYF.